The rows below give T cell receptor beta chains drawn from one sample of a study of cytomegalovirus exposure and HLA in healthy donors. Repertoires were generated with immunoSEQ multiplex PCR, while TCRdb's copy carries only in-frame clones and drops some. This table has 200,000 to 300,000 clones, around 87% appearing once. The sequenced sample was PBMCs. The origin of the receptors is a woman in her 30s in good health and CMV-seropositive. Each CDR3 is given with its conserved first and last residue. D genes are given only for firm matches. Clone size is not always given. Where it is, it says once, few, many or a class for expanded clones.

TRBV18	.	TRBJ2-7	.	TGTGCCAGCTCAACTCCAAGCTCCTACGAGCAGTACTTC	CASSTPSSYEQYF
TRBV27	.	TRBJ2-2	.	TGTGCCAGCAGTTTAAGACTAAACACCGGGGAGCTGTTTTTT	CASSLRLNTGELFF
TRBV25-1	.	TRBJ2-7	TRBD1	TGTGCCAGCAGTGAATCGACCGGGACAGCATTCTACGAGCAGTACTTC	CASSESTGTAFYEQYF
TRBV29-1	.	TRBJ1-5	.	TGCAGCGTTGTGAGTGCCGGTACCCAGCATTTT	CSVVSAGTQHF
TRBV30	.	TRBJ1-1	.	TGTGCCTGGTCACAGGGAAACACTGAAGCTTTCTTT	CAWSQGNTEAFF
TRBV19	.	TRBJ2-7	TRBD2	TGTGCCAGTAGTCCGGGGGGACGGGCGAGGGCGTCCTACGAGCAGTACTTC	CASSPGGRARASYEQYF
TRBV4-2	few	TRBJ2-4	TRBD2	TGTGCCAGCAGCCAAGAACTAGCGGGAGGATGGAACATTCAGTACTTC	CASSQELAGGWNIQYF
TRBV5-1	.	TRBJ2-2	TRBD2	TGCGCCAGCAGCTTGGCCTTCAGCGGGGCCGGGGAGCTGTTTTTT	CASSLAFSGAGELFF
TRBV7-2	.	TRBJ2-7	.	TGTGCCAGCAGCCCCGAACCGACTTCCTACGAGCAGTACTTC	CASSPEPTSYEQYF
TRBV2	.	TRBJ2-1	TRBD1	TGTGCCAGCAAGACAGGGGTTGCCCGTGGGAATGAGCAGTTCTTC	CASKTGVARGNEQFF
TRBV14	.	TRBJ2-7	TRBD1	TGTGCCAGCAGCCCCCCCGGACAGGGCCTTACCTACGAGCAGTACTTC	CASSPPGQGLTYEQYF
TRBV7-2	.	TRBJ2-1	.	TGTGCCAGCAGCTTACGCGGGGGCGGGGTTACGCAGTTCTTC	CASSLRGGGVTQFF
TRBV7-9	once	TRBJ2-5	TRBD2	TGTGCCAGCAACCTAGCGGGAGGCCTAGAGACCCAGTACTTC	CASNLAGGLETQYF
TRBV7-9	few	TRBJ2-3	TRBD1	TGTGCCAGCAGCGGCTACGGGACAGGGGATTTCCCAGATACGCAGTATTTT	CASSGYGTGDFPDTQYF
TRBV6-1	.	TRBJ2-7	.	TGTGCCAGCAGTGTGTCGCTAGGAACCCTCTCCTACGAGCAGTACTTC	CASSVSLGTLSYEQYF
TRBV18	.	TRBJ2-5	TRBD1	TGTGCCAGCTCATCACGATCCGGGACAGGGACCATCCAAGAGACCCAGTACTTC	CASSSRSGTGTIQETQYF
TRBV9	.	TRBJ2-7	TRBD2	TGTGCCAGCAGCAGTACCCTAGCGGGAGGGAACCACGAGCAGTACTTC	CASSSTLAGGNHEQYF
TRBV5-1	.	TRBJ2-3	TRBD2	TGCGCCAGCAACAGCCAAACTAGCGGGACGTGGGCAGATACGCAGTATTTT	CASNSQTSGTWADTQYF
TRBV30	.	TRBJ1-1	.	TGTGCCTGGAATCGGGGCGGGGGCACTGAAGCTTTCTTT	CAWNRGGGTEAFF
TRBV6-5	.	TRBJ2-7	.	TGTGCCAGCAGTGAACAGGGACGCGAGCAGTACTTC	CASSEQGREQYF
TRBV5-1	.	TRBJ2-7	TRBD1	TGCGCCAGCAGCCTGGGGACAGGGATTCGGGAGCAGTACTTC	CASSLGTGIREQYF
TRBV5-8	.	TRBJ1-4	TRBD1	TGTGCCAGCAGCCTCGGACAGGGTGGTAATGAAAAACTGTTTTTT	CASSLGQGGNEKLFF
TRBV9	.	TRBJ1-2	TRBD1	TGTGCCAGCAGCGTAGATAACAGGGGGCTCCCCGGCGGCTACACCTTC	CASSVDNRGLPGGYTF
TRBV15	.	TRBJ2-3	.	TGTGCCACCAGCAGAGACGTAATCGAGATAGGGGCAGATACGCAGTATTTT	CATSRDVIEIGADTQYF
TRBV30	.	TRBJ1-2	TRBD1	TGTGCCTGGAGTGCAGGGGGTGGCTACACCTTC	CAWSAGGGYTF
TRBV19	once	TRBJ1-2	.	TGTGCCAGTAGTATAGCCAGAAGTAACTATGGCTACACCTTC	CASSIARSNYGYTF
TRBV18	.	TRBJ2-5	.	TGTGCCAGCTCACCACTAGGGGGAGAGACCCAGTACTTC	CASSPLGGETQYF
TRBV2	.	TRBJ2-1	.	TGTGCCAGCATCCCGGACAGATACAATGAGCAGTTCTTC	CASIPDRYNEQFF
TRBV28	.	TRBJ2-6	TRBD1	TGTGCCAGCAAACCGGGACAGGGGGCGCAGGGGGCCAACGTCCTGACTTTC	CASKPGQGAQGANVLTF
TRBV4-1	.	TRBJ2-7	.	TGCGCCAGCAGCCAAGTGGACTCCTACAACGAGCAGTACTTC	CASSQVDSYNEQYF
TRBV9	few	TRBJ2-7	TRBD1	TGTGCCAGCAGCGTACAGGGACAGGGTGTCTCCGAGCAGTACTTC	CASSVQGQGVSEQYF